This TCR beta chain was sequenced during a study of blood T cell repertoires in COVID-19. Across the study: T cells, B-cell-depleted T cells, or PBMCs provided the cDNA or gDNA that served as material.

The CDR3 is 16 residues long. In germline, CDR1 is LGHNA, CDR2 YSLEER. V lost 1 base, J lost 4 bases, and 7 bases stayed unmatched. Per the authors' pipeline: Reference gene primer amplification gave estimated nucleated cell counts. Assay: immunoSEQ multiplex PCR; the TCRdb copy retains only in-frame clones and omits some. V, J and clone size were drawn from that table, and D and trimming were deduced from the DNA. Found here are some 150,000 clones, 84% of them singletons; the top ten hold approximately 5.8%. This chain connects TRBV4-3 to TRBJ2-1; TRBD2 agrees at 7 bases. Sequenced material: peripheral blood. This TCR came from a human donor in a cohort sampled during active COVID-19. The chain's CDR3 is CASSQGGEGLYNEQFF. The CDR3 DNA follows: TGCGCCAGCAGCCAAGGGGGGGAGGGATTGTACAATGAGCAGTTCTTC.